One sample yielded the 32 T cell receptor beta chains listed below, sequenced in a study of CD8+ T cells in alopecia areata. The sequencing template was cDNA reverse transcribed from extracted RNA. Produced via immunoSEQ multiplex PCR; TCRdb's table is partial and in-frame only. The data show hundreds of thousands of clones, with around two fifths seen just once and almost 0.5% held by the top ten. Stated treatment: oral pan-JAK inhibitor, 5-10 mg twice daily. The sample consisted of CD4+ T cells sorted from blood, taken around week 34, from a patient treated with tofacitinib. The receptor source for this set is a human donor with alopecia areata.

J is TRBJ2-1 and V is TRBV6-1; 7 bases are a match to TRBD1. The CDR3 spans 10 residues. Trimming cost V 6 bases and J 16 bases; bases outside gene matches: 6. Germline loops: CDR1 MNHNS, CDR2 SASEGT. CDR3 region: CASRDRKAFF. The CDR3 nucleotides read TGTGCCAGCAGGGACAGGAAAGCATTCTTC.

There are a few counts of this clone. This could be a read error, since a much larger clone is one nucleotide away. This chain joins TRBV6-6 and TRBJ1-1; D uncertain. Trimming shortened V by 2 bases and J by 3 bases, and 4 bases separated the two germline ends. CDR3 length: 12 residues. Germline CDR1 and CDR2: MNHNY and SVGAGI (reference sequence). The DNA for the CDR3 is TGTGCCAGCAGTTACGTGGACACTGAAGCTTTCTTT. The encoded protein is CASSYVDTEAFF.

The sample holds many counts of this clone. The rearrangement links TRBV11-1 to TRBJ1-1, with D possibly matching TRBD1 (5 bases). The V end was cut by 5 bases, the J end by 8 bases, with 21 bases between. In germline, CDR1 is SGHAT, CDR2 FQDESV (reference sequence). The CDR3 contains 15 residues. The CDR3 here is CASSKRGPSFREAFF. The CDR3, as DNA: TGTGCCAGCAGCAAAAGGGGACCTTCCTTTCGGGAAGCTTTCTTT.

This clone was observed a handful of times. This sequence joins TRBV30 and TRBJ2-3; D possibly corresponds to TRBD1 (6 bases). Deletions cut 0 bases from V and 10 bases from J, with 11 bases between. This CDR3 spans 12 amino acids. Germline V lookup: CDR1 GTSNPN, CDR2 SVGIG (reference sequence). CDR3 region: CAWSVYQGSQYF. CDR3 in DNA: TGTGCCTGGAGTGTATACCAGGGGTCGCAGTATTTT.

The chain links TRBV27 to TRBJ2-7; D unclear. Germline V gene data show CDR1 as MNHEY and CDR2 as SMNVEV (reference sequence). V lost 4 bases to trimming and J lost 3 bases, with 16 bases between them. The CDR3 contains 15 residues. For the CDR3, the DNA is TGTGCCAGCAGTTGGCGACGTCAGAAGGGCTACGAGCAGTACTTC. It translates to CASSWRRQKGYEQYF.

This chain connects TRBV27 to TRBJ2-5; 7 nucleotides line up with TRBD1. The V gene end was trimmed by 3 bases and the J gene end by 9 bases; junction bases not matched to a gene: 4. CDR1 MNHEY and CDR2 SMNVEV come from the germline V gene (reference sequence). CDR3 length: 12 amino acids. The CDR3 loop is CASSLPQGAQYF. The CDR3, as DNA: TGTGCCAGCAGTTTGCCCCAGGGGGCCCAGTACTTC.

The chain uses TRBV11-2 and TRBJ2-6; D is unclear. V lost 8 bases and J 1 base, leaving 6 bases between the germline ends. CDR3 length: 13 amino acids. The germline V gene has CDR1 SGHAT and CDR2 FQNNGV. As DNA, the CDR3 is TGTGCCAGCCGGATATCTGGGGCCAACGTCCTGACTTTC. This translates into CASRISGANVLTF.

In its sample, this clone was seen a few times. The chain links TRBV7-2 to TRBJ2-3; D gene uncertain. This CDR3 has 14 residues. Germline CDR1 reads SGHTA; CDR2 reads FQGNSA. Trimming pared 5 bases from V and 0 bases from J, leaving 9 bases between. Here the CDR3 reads CASSPNYSTDTQYF. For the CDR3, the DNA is TGTGCCAGCAGCCCTAATTATAGCACAGATACGCAGTATTTT.

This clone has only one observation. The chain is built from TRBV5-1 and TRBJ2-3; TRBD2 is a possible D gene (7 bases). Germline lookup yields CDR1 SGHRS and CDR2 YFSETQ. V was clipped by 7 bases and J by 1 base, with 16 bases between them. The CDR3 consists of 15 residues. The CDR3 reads CASGRAGQGTDTQYF. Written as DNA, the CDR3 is TGCGCCAGCGGGAGGGCGGGACAAGGCACAGATACGCAGTATTTT. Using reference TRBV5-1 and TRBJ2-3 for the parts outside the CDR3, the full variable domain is KAGVTQTPRYLIKTRGQQVTLSCSPISGHRSVSWYQQTPGQGLQFLFEYFSETQRNKGNFPGRFSGRQFSNSRSEMNVSTLELGDSALYLCASGRAGQGTDTQYFGPGTRLTVL.

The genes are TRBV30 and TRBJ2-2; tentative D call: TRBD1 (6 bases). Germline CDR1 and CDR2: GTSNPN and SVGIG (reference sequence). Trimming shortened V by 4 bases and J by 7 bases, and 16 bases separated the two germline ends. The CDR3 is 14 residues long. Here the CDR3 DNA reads TGTGCCTGGATGGGGCCAGGGGAAGTCGGGGAGCTGTTTTTT. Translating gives CAWMGPGEVGELFF. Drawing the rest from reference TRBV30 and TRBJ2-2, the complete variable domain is SQTIHQWPATLVQPVGSPLSLECTVEGTSNPNLYWYRQAAGRGLQLLFYSVGIGQISSEVPQNLSASRPQDRQFILSSKKLLLSDSGFYLCAWMGPGEVGELFFGEGSRLTVL.

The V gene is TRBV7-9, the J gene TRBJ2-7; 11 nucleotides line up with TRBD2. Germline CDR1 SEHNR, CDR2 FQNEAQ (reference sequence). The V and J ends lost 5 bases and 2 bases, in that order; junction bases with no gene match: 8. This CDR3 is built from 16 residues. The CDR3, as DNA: TGTGCCAGCAGCCCAAAAGGGACTAGCGGAGCCTACGAGCAGTACTTC. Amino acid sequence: CASSPKGTSGAYEQYF.

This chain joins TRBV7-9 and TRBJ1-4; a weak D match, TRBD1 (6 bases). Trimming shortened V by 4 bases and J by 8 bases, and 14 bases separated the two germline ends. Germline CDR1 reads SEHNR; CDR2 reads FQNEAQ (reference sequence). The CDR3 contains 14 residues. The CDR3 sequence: CASSSDRLSEKLFF. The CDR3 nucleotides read TGTGCCAGCAGCTCCGACAGGCTTTCAGAAAAACTGTTTTTT.

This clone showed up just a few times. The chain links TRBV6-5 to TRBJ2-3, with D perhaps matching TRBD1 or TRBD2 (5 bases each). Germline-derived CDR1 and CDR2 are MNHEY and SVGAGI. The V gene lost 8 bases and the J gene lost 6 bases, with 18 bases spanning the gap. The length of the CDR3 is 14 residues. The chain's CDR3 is CASWRTQGTDTQYF. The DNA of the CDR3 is TGTGCCAGCTGGAGAACCCAAGGGACGGATACGCAGTATTTT.

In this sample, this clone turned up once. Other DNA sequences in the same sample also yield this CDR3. CDR3: CASSEYRNTEAFF. The CDR3 bases are TGTGCCAGCAGTGAATACAGGAACACTGAAGCTTTCTTT. This sequence joins TRBV25-1 and TRBJ1-1; D gene unclear. V lost 0 bases and J 1 base, leaving 3 bases between the germline ends. Per germline, CDR1 MGHDK and CDR2 SYGVNS. The CDR3 sequence is 13 residues long.

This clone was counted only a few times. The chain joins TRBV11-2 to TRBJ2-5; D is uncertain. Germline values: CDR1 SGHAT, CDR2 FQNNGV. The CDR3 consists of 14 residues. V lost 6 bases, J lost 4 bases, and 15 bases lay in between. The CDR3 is CASSFEGSVETQYF. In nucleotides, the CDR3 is TGTGCCAGCAGTTTTGAAGGGTCAGTAGAGACCCAGTACTTC.

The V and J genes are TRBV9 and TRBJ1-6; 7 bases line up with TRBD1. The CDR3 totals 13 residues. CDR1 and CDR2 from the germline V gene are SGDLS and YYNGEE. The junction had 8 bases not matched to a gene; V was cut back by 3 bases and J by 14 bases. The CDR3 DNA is TGTGCCAGCAGCGGGACAGGCCTCGAAACCCTCCACTTT. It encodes CASSGTGLETLHF. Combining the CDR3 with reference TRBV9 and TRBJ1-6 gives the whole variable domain DSGVTQTPKHLITATGQRVTLRCSPRSGDLSVYWYQQSLDQGLQFLIQYYNGEERAKGNILERFSAQQFPDLHSELNLSSLELGDSALYFCASSGTGLETLHFGNGTRLTVT.

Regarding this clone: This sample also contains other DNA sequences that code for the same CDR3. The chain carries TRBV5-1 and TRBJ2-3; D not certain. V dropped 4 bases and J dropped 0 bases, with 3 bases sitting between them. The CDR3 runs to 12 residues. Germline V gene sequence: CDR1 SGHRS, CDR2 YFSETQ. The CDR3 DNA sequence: TGCGCCAGCAGCCCGAGCACAGATACGCAGTATTTT. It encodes CASSPSTDTQYF. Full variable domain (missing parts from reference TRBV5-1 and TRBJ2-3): KAGVTQTPRYLIKTRGQQVTLSCSPISGHRSVSWYQQTPGQGLQFLFEYFSETQRNKGNFPGRFSGRQFSNSRSEMNVSTLELGDSALYLCASSPSTDTQYFGPGTRLTVL.

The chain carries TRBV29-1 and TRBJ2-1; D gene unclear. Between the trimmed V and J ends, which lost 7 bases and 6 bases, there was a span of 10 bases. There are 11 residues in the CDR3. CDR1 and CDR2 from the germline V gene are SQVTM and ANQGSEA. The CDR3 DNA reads TGCAGCGCCCCAAGTCTCAATGAGCAGTTCTTC. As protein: CSAPSLNEQFF.

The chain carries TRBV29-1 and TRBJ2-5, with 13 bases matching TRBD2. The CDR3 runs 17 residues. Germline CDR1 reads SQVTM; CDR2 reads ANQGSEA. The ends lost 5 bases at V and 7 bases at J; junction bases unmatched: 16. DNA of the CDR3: TGCAGCGTTCAAGGACTAGCGGGAGCCCTTCAAGAGTGGACCCAGTACTTC. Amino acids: CSVQGLAGALQEWTQYF.

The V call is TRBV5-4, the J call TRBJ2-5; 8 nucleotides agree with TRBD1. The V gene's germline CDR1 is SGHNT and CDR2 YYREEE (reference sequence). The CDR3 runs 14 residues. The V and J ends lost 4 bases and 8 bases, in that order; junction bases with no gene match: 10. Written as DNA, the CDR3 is TGTGCCAGCAGCAGGGGACAGGACCTCGATACCCAGTACTTC. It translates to CASSRGQDLDTQYF.

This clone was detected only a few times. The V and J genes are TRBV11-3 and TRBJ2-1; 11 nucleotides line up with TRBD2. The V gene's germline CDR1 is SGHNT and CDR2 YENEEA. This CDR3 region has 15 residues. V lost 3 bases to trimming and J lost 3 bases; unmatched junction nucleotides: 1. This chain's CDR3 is CASSFGTSGYNEQFF. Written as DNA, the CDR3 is TGTGCCAGCAGCTTTGGGACTAGCGGCTACAATGAGCAGTTCTTC. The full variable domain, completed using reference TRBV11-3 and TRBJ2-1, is EAGVVQSPRYKIIEKKQPVAFWCNPISGHNTLYWYLQNLGQGPELLIRYENEEAVDDSQLPKDRFSAERLKGVDSTLKIQPAELGDSAVYLCASSFGTSGYNEQFFGPGTRLTVL.

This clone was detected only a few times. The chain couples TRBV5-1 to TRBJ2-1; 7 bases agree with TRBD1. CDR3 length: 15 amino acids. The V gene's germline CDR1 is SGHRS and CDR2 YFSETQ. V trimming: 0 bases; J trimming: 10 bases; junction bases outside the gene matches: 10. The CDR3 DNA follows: TGCGCCAGCAGCTTGGCTTACGAGGGGGCGCGCGAGCAGTTCTTC. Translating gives CASSLAYEGAREQFF.

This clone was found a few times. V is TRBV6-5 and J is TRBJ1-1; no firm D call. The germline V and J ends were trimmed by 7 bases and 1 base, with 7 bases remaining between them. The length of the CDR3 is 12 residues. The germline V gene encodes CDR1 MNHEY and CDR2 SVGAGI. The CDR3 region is CASITRNTEAFF. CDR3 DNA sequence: TGTGCCAGCATTACTCGGAACACTGAAGCTTTCTTT.

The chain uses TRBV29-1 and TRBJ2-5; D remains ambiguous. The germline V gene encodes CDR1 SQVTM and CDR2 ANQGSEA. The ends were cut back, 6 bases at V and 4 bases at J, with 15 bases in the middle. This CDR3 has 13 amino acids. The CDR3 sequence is CSVGRSLGETQYF. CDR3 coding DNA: TGCAGCGTGGGCAGGAGCCTGGGAGAGACCCAGTACTTC.

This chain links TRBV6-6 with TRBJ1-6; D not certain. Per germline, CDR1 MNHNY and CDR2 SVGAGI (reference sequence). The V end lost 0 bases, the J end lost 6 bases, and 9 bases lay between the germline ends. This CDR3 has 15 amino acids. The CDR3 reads CASSYSGNANSPLHF. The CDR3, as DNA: TGTGCCAGCAGTTACTCCGGTAACGCTAATTCACCCCTCCACTTT.

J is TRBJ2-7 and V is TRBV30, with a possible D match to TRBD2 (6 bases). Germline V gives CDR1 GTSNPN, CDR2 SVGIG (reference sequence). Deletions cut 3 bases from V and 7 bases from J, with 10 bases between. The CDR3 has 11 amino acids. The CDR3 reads CAWRYSGEQYF. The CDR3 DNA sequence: TGTGCCTGGAGATATAGCGGTGAGCAGTACTTC.

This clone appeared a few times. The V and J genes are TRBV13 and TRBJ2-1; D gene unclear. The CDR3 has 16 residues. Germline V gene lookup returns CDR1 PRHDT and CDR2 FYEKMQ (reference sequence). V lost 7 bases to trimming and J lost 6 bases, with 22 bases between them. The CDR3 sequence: CASTTRSARRTNEQFF. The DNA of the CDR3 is TGTGCCAGCACCACCCGGTCGGCGAGAAGGACCAATGAGCAGTTCTTC.

The CDR3 is CASSLVLNRGLETQYF. The DNA of the CDR3 is TGTGCCAGCAGCTTAGTACTAAACCGGGGGCTGGAGACCCAGTACTTC. V is TRBV7-2 and J is TRBJ2-5; the D call may be TRBD1 or TRBD2 (6 bases each). The germline V gene encodes CDR1 SGHTA and CDR2 FQGNSA. Trimming left V 1 base short and J 5 bases short, with 17 bases between. The CDR3 has 16 residues. The full variable domain, its missing parts supplied by reference TRBV7-2 and TRBJ2-5, is GAGVSQSPSNKVTEKGKDVELRCDPISGHTALYWYRQSLGQGLEFLIYFQGNSAPDKSGLPSDRFSAERTGGSVSTLTIQRTQQEDSAVYLCASSLVLNRGLETQYFGPGTRLLVL.

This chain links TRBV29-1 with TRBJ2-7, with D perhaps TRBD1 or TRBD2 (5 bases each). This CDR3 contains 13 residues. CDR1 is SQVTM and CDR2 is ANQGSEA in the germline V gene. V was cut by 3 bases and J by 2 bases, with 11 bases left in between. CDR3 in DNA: TGCAGCGTTGATAGGGACGGGACCTACGAGCAGTACTTC. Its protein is CSVDRDGTYEQYF.

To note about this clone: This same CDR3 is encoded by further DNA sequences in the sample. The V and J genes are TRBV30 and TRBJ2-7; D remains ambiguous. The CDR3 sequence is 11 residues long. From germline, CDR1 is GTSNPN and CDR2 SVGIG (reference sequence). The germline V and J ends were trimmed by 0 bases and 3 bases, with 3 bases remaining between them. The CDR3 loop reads CAWSVRYEQYF. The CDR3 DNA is TGTGCCTGGAGTGTACGCTACGAGCAGTACTTC.

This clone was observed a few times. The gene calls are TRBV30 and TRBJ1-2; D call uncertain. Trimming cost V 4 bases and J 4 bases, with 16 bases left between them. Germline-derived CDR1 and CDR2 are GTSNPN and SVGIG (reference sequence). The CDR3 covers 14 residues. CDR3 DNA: TGTGCCTGGACTCCCCCGTCTGGGTTCTATGGCTACACCTTC. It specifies CAWTPPSGFYGYTF.

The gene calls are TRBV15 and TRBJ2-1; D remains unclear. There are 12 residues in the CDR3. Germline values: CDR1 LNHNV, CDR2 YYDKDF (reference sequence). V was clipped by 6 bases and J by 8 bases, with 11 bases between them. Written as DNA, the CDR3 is TGTGCCACCAGGGCCCGAGGCTATGAGCAGTTCTTC. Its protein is CATRARGYEQFF.